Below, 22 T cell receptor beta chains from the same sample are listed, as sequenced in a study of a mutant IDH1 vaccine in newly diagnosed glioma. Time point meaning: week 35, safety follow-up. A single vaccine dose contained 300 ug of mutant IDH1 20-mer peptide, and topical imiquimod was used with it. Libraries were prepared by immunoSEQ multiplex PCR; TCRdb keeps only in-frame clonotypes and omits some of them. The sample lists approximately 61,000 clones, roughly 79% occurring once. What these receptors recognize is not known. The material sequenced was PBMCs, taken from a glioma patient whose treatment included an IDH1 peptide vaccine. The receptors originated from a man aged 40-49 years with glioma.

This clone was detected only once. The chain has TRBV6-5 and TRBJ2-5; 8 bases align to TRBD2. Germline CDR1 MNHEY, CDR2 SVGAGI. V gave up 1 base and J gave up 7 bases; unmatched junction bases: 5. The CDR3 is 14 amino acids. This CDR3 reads CASSYYSGKATQYF. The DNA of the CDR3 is TGTGCCAGCAGTTACTATAGCGGGAAAGCGACCCAGTACTTC.

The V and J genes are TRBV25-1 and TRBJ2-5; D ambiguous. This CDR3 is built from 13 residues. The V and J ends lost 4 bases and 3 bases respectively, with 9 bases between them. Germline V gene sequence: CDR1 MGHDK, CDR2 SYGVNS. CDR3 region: CASSAGFEETQYF. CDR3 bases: TGTGCCAGCAGTGCCGGGTTTGAAGAGACCCAGTACTTC. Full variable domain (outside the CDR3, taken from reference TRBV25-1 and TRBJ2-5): EADIYQTPRYLVIGTGKKITLECSQTMGHDKMYWYQQDPGMELHLIHYSYGVNSTEKGDLSSESTVSRIRTEHFPLTLESARPSHTSQYLCASSAGFEETQYFGPGTRLLVL.

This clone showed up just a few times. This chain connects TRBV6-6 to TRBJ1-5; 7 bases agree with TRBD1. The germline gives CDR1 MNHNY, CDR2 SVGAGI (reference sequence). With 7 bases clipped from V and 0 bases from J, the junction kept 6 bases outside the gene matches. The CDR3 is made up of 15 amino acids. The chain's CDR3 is CASIPTGNSNQPQHF. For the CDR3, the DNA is TGTGCCAGCATTCCGACAGGGAATAGCAATCAGCCCCAGCATTTT.

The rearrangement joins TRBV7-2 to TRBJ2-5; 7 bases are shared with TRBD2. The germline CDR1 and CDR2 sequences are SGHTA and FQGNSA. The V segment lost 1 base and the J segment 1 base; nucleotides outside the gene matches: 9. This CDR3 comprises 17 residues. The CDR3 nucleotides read TGTGCCAGCAGCTTAGTGTCAGGTGGGAGGGCCCAAGAGACCCAGTACTTC. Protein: CASSLVSGGRAQETQYF.

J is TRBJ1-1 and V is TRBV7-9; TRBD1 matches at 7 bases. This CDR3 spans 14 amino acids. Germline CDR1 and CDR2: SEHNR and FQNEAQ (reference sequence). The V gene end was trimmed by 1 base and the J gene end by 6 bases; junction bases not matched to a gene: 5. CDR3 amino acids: CASSLVTGVSEAFF. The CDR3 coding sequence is TGTGCCAGCAGCTTAGTCACAGGGGTTTCTGAAGCTTTCTTT.

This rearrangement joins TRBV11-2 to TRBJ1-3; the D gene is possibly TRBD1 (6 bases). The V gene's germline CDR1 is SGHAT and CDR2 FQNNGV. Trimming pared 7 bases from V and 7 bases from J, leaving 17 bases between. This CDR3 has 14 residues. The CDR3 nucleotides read TGTGCCAGCATCCTGGACAGCAAAGTGAACACCATATATTTT. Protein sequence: CASILDSKVNTIYF.

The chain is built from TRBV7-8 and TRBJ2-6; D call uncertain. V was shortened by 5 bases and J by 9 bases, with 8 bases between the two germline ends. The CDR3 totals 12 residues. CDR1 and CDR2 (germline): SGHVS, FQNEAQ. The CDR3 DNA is TGTGCCAGCAGCCACCTCCGCAACGTCCTGACTTTC. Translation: CASSHLRNVLTF.

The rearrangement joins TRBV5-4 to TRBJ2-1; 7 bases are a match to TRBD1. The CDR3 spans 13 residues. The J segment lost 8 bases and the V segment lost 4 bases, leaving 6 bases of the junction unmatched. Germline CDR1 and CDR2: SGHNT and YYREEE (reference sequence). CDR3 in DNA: TGTGCCAGCAGCAGGGACAGTCTGGATGAGCAGTTCTTC. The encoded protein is CASSRDSLDEQFF.

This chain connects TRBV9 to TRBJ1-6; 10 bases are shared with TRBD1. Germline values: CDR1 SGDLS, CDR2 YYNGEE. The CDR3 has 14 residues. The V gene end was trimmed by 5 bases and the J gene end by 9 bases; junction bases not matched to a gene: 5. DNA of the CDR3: TGTGCCAGCAGTGCCGGGACAGGGGTTTCACCCCTCCACTTT. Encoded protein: CASSAGTGVSPLHF.

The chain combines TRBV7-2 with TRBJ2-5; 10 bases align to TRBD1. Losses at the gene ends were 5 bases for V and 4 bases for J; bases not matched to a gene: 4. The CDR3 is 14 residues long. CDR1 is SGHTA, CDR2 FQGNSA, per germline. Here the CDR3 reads CASSEGTGAETQYF. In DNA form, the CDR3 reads TGTGCCAGCAGCGAGGGGACAGGGGCAGAGACCCAGTACTTC.

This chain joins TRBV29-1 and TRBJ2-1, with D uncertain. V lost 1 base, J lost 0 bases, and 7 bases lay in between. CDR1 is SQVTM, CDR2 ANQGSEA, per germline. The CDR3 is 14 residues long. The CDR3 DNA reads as TGCAGCGTTGAAGCTCCTTCCTCCTACAATGAGCAGTTCTTC. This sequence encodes CSVEAPSSYNEQFF.

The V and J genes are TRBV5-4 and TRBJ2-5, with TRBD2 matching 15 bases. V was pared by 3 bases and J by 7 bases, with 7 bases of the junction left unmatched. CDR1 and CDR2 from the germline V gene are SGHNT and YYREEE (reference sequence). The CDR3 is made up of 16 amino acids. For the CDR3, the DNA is TGTGCCAGCAGCTCCGGACTAGCGGGGGGGCGGGTGACCCAGTACTTC. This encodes CASSSGLAGGRVTQYF. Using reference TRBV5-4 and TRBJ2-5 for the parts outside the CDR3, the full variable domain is ETGVTQSPTHLIKTRGQQVTLRCSSQSGHNTVSWYQQALGQGPQFIFQYYREEENGRGNFPPRFSGLQFPNYSSELNVNALELDDSALYLCASSSGLAGGRVTQYFGPGTRLLVL.

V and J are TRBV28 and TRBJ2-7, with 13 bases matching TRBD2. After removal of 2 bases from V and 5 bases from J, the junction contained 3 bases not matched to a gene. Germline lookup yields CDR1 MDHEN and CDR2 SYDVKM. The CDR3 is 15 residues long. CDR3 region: CASSLQLAGGDEQYF. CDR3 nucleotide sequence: TGTGCCAGCAGTTTACAACTAGCGGGAGGGGACGAGCAGTACTTC.

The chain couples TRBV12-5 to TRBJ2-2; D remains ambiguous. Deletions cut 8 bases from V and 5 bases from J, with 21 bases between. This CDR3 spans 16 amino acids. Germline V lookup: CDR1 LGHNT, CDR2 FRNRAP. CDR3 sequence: CASFFPGHPGTGELFF. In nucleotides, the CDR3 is TGTGCTAGTTTCTTTCCGGGTCATCCCGGGACCGGGGAGCTGTTTTTT.

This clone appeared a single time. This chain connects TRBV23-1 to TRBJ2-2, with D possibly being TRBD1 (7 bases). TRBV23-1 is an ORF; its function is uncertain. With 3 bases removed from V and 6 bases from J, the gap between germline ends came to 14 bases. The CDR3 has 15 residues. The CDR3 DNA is TGCGCCAGCAGTCACGACAGGGAGGTGGCCGGGGAGCTGTTTTTT. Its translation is CASSHDREVAGELFF.

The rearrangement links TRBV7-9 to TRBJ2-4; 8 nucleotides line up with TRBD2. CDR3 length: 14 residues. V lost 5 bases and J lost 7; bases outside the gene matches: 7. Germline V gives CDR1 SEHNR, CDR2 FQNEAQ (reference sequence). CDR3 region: CASSPSGGRNIQYF. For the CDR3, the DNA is TGTGCCAGCAGCCCGTCCGGCGGGAGGAACATTCAGTACTTC.

The CDR3 sequence is CASSFDSLGDTEAFF. Written as DNA, the CDR3 is TGTGCCAGCAGCTTTGACAGCTTGGGGGACACTGAAGCTTTCTTT. The chain uses TRBV5-4 and TRBJ1-1, with a possible D match to TRBD1 (5 bases). Per the germline V gene, CDR1 is SGHNT and CDR2 is YYREEE (reference sequence). The CDR3 has 15 amino acids. The V end was cut by 2 bases, the J end by 3 bases, with 14 bases between.

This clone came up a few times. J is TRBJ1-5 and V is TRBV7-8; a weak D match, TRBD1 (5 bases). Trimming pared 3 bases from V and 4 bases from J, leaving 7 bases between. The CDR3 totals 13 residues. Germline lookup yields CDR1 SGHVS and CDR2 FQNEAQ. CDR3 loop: CASSFDSNQPQHF. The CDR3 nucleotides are TGTGCCAGCAGCTTCGACAGTAATCAGCCCCAGCATTTT.

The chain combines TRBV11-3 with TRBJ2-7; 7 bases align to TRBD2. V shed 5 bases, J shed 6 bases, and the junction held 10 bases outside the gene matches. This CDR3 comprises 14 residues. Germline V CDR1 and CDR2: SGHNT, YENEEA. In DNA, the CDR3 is TGTGCCAGCAGCACCCGCGGAGGGAGGGGCGAGCAGTACTTC. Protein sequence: CASSTRGGRGEQYF.

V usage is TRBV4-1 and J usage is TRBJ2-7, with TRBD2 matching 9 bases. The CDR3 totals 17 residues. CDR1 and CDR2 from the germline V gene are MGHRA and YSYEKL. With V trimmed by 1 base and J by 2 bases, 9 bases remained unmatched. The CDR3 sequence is CASSQVVVTSGAYEQYF. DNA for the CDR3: TGCGCCAGCAGCCAAGTGGTAGTGACTAGCGGTGCCTACGAGCAGTACTTC.

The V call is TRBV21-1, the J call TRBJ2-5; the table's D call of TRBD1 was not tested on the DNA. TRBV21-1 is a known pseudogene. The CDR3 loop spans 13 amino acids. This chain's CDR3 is CASSKDSQETQYF. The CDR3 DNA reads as TGTGCCAGCAGCAAGGACAGCCAAGAGACCCAGTACTTC.

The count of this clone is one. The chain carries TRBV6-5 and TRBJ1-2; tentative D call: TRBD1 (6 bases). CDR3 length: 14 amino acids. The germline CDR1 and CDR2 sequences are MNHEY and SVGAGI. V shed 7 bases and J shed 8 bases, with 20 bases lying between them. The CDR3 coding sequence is TGTGCCAGCACCGCCGGGACAAGCCTTTCGGGCTACACCTTC. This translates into CASTAGTSLSGYTF.